Listed here are 11 T cell receptor beta chains from one sample, sequenced in a study of glioma-infiltrating T cells. TCR alpha and beta CDR3 regions were amplified from RNA using iRepertoire nested multiplex PCR. TCRdb re-derived calls from the multiplex PCR reads in MiXCR, one entry per CDR3 protein. The table has 300,000 to 450,000 distinct CDR3 sequences, roughly 41% seen once. The specimen was glioma tissue, nonneoplastic brain tissue, or PBMCs (not recorded which). These receptors were collected from a human donor with low-grade glioma or glioblastoma, undergoing nonglioma brain surgery, or in good health (not recorded which).

This chain uses TRBV12-3 or TRBV12-4 with TRBJ1-1; D possibly corresponds to TRBD1 (5 bases). CDR3 length equals 14 residues. The germline V and J ends were trimmed by 7 bases and 2 bases, with 14 bases remaining between them. The CDR3 DNA follows: TGTGCCAGCATCCAGGGACGGAGAAACACTGAAGCTTTCTTT. It encodes CASIQGRRNTEAFF.

This clonotype has more than one count but fewer than ten. This chain connects TRBV5-1 to TRBJ2-7; perhaps D is TRBD1 or TRBD2 (6 bases each). CDR3 length: 16 amino acids. Germline V gene sequence: CDR1 SGHRS, CDR2 YFSETQ. Deletions cut 0 bases from V and 2 bases from J, with 15 bases between. The CDR3 DNA is TGCGCCAGCAGCTTGGCCGGGGGCCCTATGGCCTACGAGCAGTACTTC. As protein: CASSLAGGPMAYEQYF.

As regards this clonotype: This may stem from a read error, because a much larger clone lies one nucleotide away. The chain uses TRBV27 and TRBJ2-3; tentatively, D is TRBD1 (5 bases). This CDR3 has 13 residues. Germline CDR1 is MNHEY and CDR2 is SMNVEV (reference sequence). The CDR3 reads CASTQGRADTRYF. The CDR3 bases are TGTGCCAGCACCCAGGGTAGGGCAGATACGCGGTATTTT.

The rearrangement uses TRBV3-1 and TRBJ2-7; D is possibly TRBD1 or TRBD2 (5 bases each). The CDR3 extends over 17 amino acids. Germline V lookup: CDR1 LGHDT, CDR2 YNNKEL (reference sequence). Trimming removed 4 bases from V and 2 bases from J, with 21 bases in between. The CDR3 coding sequence is TGTGCCAGCAGCCTCGGGGCCCGATTTCTGCCGGCCTACGAGCAGTACTTC. It codes for CASSLGARFLPAYEQYF.

The rearrangement joins TRBV7-2 to TRBJ1-4, with D tentatively TRBD1 (5 bases). Germline CDR1 is SGHTA and CDR2 is FQGNSA. V was shortened by 7 bases and J by 4 bases, with 13 bases between the two germline ends. The CDR3 extends over 14 amino acids. The CDR3 nucleotides read TGTACCAGCAACTACGGGACGGTTAATGAAAAACTGTTTTTT. Translation: CTSNYGTVNEKLFF.

The V and J genes are TRBV5-8 and TRBJ1-1; D is perhaps TRBD1 (6 bases). Trimming took 4 bases from V and 8 from J, leaving 15 bases between them. Germline CDR1 SGHTS, CDR2 YDEGEE. The CDR3 contains 13 residues. DNA of the CDR3: TGTGCCAGCAGCGGGAACAGGGTGACCGAAGCTTTCTTT. It is translated as CASSGNRVTEAFF.

This clonotype came up a few times. This rearrangement joins TRBV20-1 to TRBJ2-1; TRBD1 is a possible D gene (6 bases). Germline lookup yields CDR1 DFQATT and CDR2 SNEGSKA (reference sequence). The V and J ends lost 6 bases and 0 bases respectively, with 18 bases between them. This CDR3 has 16 amino acids. For the CDR3, the DNA is TGCAGTGCCGGAGGTTGGGGGCAGAGCTCCTACAATGAGCAGTTCTTC. Amino acid sequence: CSAGGWGQSSYNEQFF.

The V gene is TRBV6-2 or TRBV6-3, the J gene TRBJ2-5, with 12 bases aligning to TRBD2. Germline V lookup: CDR1 MNHEY, CDR2 SVGEGT. Trimming took 7 bases from V and 1 from J; bases not matched to a gene: 16. The CDR3 contains 19 residues. The chain's CDR3 is CASKALTSGRPRRQETQYF. The CDR3 nucleotides read TGTGCCAGCAAAGCCTTAACTAGCGGGAGGCCGAGGCGCCAAGAGACCCAGTACTTC.

The chain employs TRBV20-1 and TRBJ2-7; D is perhaps TRBD2 (6 bases). Germline assignment: CDR1 DFQATT and CDR2 SNEGSKA (reference sequence). This CDR3 contains 12 residues. Trimming took off 8 bases at V and 2 bases at J, with 13 bases between the two ends. This chain's CDR3 is CSFRGTAYEQYF. Written as DNA, the CDR3 is TGCAGTTTCCGCGGGACCGCCTACGAGCAGTACTTC.

The J gene is TRBJ2-2, the V gene TRBV6-6; D is unresolved. The CDR3 sequence is 18 residues long. Germline values: CDR1 MNHNY, CDR2 SVGAGI (reference sequence). The V gene lost 2 bases and the J gene lost 6 bases, with 22 bases spanning the gap. CDR3 sequence (DNA): TGTGCCAGCAGTTACCTTATCCCCCGACTGGCCTGGGCCGGGGAGCTGTTTTTT. As protein: CASSYLIPRLAWAGELFF.

The genes are TRBV7-2 and TRBJ2-1; D may be TRBD2 (5 bases). Germline V gives CDR1 SGHTA, CDR2 FQGNSA. Trimming removed 5 bases from V and 6 bases from J, with 23 bases in between. The CDR3 has 17 residues. Here the CDR3 DNA reads TGTGCCAGCAGCCATCCCCCCCGTAGCGAGAGAGGCAATGAGCAGTTCTTC. This codes for CASSHPPRSERGNEQFF.